The 8 T cell receptor beta chains reported below all come from one sample, sequenced in a study of blood T cell repertoires in COVID-19. The data were produced by immunoSEQ multiplex PCR, yet TCRdb's version contains in-frame clones alone and is incomplete. The table records about 270,000 clones, around 93% of them present only once. The material sequenced was PBMCs or T cells enriched from blood (not recorded which). The source is a man aged 40-55 years who had been exposed to COVID-19.

V gene TRBV5-1 combines with J gene TRBJ2-3, with 7 bases that match TRBD2. CDR3 length: 14 amino acids. Germline V gene lookup returns CDR1 SGHRS and CDR2 YFSETQ. V lost 2 bases and J lost 2; bases outside the gene matches: 2. CDR3: CASSFRLATDTQYF. As DNA, the CDR3 is TGCGCCAGCAGCTTCCGACTAGCCACAGATACGCAGTATTTT.

The chain uses TRBV28 and TRBJ1-6; TRBD1 is a possible D gene (5 bases). The germline V gene has CDR1 MDHEN and CDR2 SYDVKM. Trimming cost V 2 bases and J 9 bases, with 11 bases left between them. The CDR3 loop spans 14 amino acids. CDR3 in DNA: TGTGCCAGCAGTTTAGGATCGGACATTTCACCCCTCCACTTT. This codes for CASSLGSDISPLHF.

The V gene is TRBV20-1, the J gene TRBJ2-5, with D uncertain. Germline V CDR1 and CDR2: DFQATT, SNEGSKA (reference sequence). The CDR3 length is 11 residues. V lost 2 bases to trimming and J lost 4 bases, with 5 bases between them. Here the CDR3 DNA reads TGCAGTGCTAGATACGGAGAGACCCAGTACTTC. Its protein product is CSARYGETQYF.

The gene calls are TRBV28 and TRBJ1-6; no clear D gene. CDR1 and CDR2 from the germline V gene are MDHEN and SYDVKM. The CDR3 runs 15 residues. Trimming took 5 bases from V and 0 from J, leaving 8 bases between them. The CDR3 sequence: CASSPFSSYNSPLHF. CDR3 DNA sequence: TGTGCCAGCAGTCCTTTTAGCTCCTATAATTCACCCCTCCACTTT.

The chain recombines TRBV10-3 with TRBJ2-1, with 7 bases lining up with TRBD2. CDR1 is ENHRY and CDR2 is SYGVKD in the germline V gene. V dropped 10 bases and J dropped 0; count of bases not matched to a gene: 6. This CDR3 has 14 amino acids. CDR3 sequence (DNA): TGTGCCACCGCGAGGGAGGGCTCCTACAATGAGCAGTTCTTC. Its translation is CATAREGSYNEQFF.

The V and J genes are TRBV7-9 and TRBJ2-1; 12 bases agree with TRBD2. Trimming removed 2 bases from V and 7 bases from J; junction bases left unmatched: 12. Germline lookup yields CDR1 SEHNR and CDR2 FQNEAQ (reference sequence). The CDR3 extends over 18 amino acids. CDR3 amino acids: CASSLSPGTSGRSNEQFF. CDR3 DNA sequence: TGTGCCAGCAGCTTATCCCCCGGAACTAGCGGGAGGTCGAATGAGCAGTTCTTC.

V and J are TRBV5-1 and TRBJ2-5; 9 nucleotides line up with TRBD1. The germline CDR1 and CDR2 sequences are SGHRS and YFSETQ. V lost 0 bases, J lost 0 bases, and 6 bases stayed unmatched. This CDR3 region has 17 residues. CDR3 residues: CASSLEQGATYQETQYF. The CDR3 DNA reads TGCGCCAGCAGCTTGGAACAGGGGGCTACTTACCAAGAGACCCAGTACTTC.

The chain is built from TRBV27 and TRBJ2-2, with a possible D match to TRBD2 (5 bases). Germline CDR1 MNHEY, CDR2 SMNVEV (reference sequence). Trimming removed 7 bases at V and 7 bases at J, with 22 bases between. This CDR3 has 16 amino acids. For the CDR3, the DNA is TGTGCCAGCACCCCAAGTCCGAGTGGAGGCGGCGGGGAGCTGTTTTTT. It codes for CASTPSPSGGGGELFF.